The rows below give T cell receptor beta chains drawn from one sample of a study of CD8 T cells in Susac syndrome. From the immunoSEQ multiplex PCR reads, TCRdb called clonotypes with MiXCR, one entry per CDR3 protein. The table shows about 400,000 distinct CDR3 sequences, with more than 70% occurring only once. The sample taken for sequencing was CD8+ T cells from PBMCs. The receptors were sampled from a human donor with multiple sclerosis. The CDR3 runs from the conserved cysteine through the conserved F or W. Each record gives: CDR3 protein, CDR3 DNA, clone size, V gene, J gene, D gene. D genes are given only for firm matches. Rows give clone size only sometimes, using once, few, many, or a class for an expanded clone.

CASSLETAFTGELFF	TGCGCCAGCAGCTTGGAGACTGCTTTCACCGGGGAGCTGTTTTTT	.	TRBV5-1	TRBJ2-2	.
CASSEEGVGGQFF	TGTGCCAGCAGTGAGGAAGGGGTCGGGGGGCAGTTCTTC	.	TRBV6-1	TRBJ2-1	.
CASSLRQGAPTEAFF	TGTGCCAGCAGTCTCCGACAGGGGGCGCCCACTGAAGCTTTCTTT	.	TRBV27	TRBJ1-1	TRBD1
CASSLSAQGDRLYQPQHF	TGTGCCAGCAGTTTATCAGCACAGGGGGATCGACTTTATCAGCCCCAGCATTTT	.	TRBV27	TRBJ1-5	TRBD1
CASSPLAARQFTDTQYF	TGTGCCAGCAGTCCCCTTGCCGCACGACAGTTCACAGATACGCAGTATTTT	.	TRBV3-1	TRBJ2-3	.
CASSQSSGQASLDTQYF	TGCGCCAGCAGCCAAAGCTCGGGACAGGCGAGCTTAGATACGCAGTATTTT	.	TRBV4-1	TRBJ2-3	TRBD1
CASSRDPTGGASNEQFF	TGCGCCAGCAGCCGAGACCCTACGGGGGGGGCCTCGAATGAGCAGTTCTTC	.	TRBV4-1	TRBJ2-1	TRBD2
CASSLTANYGYTF	TGTGCCAGCAGCTTAACAGCTAACTATGGCTACACCTTC	many	TRBV27	TRBJ1-2	.
CASGSHRIAGAYNEQFF	TGTGCTAGTGGTTCCCACCGAATAGCGGGAGCCTACAATGAGCAGTTCTTC	.	TRBV12-5	TRBJ2-1	TRBD2
CASSTRETLQETQYF	TGTGCCAGCAGTACCCGTGAGACATTACAAGAGACCCAGTACTTC	.	TRBV28	TRBJ2-5	.
CASSFIRANTEAFF	TGTGCCAGCAGCTTCATCAGGGCGAACACTGAAGCTTTCTTT	.	TRBV7-9	TRBJ1-1	.
CASSLGGDLDYRTSYGYTF	TGTGCCAGCAGCTTAGGAGGTGATCTTGACTACAGAACTTCCTATGGCTACACCTTC	.	TRBV7-9	TRBJ1-2	.
CASRLGGRGQPQHF	TGTGCCAGCAGGCTCGGGGGGCGAGGGCAGCCCCAGCATTTT	.	TRBV27	TRBJ1-5	.
CASSLGTGDDFYNEQFF	TGTGCCAGCAGTCTCGGGACAGGGGACGATTTCTACAATGAGCAGTTCTTC	.	TRBV6-1	TRBJ2-1	TRBD1
CASSLAPPQEASYEQYF	TGCGCCAGCAGCTTGGCCCCCCCGCAGGAGGCCTCCTACGAGCAGTACTTC	.	TRBV5-1	TRBJ2-7	.
CASSLNRESGSGYTF	TGTGCCAGCAGTTTAAACAGGGAATCCGGGAGCGGCTACACCTTC	.	TRBV27	TRBJ1-2	.
CASSQGQLAGTPYEQYF	TGCGCCAGCAGCCAAGGTCAACTAGCGGGGACCCCCTACGAGCAGTACTTC	.	TRBV4-1	TRBJ2-7	TRBD2
CASSVGGHEQFF	TGTGCCAGCAGCGTTGGGGGCCATGAGCAGTTCTTC	.	TRBV9	TRBJ2-1	.
CASSYPPGSSGELFF	TGTGCCAGCAGTTACCCCCCAGGTAGTTCCGGGGAGCTGTTTTTT	once	TRBV6-6	TRBJ2-2	.
CASLATVTDTQYF	TGTGCCAGCCTAGCGACCGTCACAGATACGCAGTATTTT	.	TRBV2	TRBJ2-3	.
CAITPGQGVSEQYF	TGTGCCATCACTCCGGGACAGGGGGTATCTGAGCAGTACTTC	.	TRBV10-3	TRBJ2-7	TRBD1
CASSPSQGHSRNTIYF	TGTGCCAGCAGCCCTTCTCAGGGACATAGTAGAAACACCATATATTTT	.	TRBV14	TRBJ1-3	.
CASKSGTGPTGELFF	TGTGCCAGCAAGTCCGGGACAGGTCCTACCGGGGAGCTGTTTTTT	.	TRBV27	TRBJ2-2	TRBD1
CSVPSGPYGYTF	TGCAGCGTTCCCAGCGGGCCCTATGGCTACACCTTC	.	TRBV29-1	TRBJ1-2	.
CASSEHWGADGYTF	TGTGCCAGCAGTGAACATTGGGGGGCGGATGGCTACACCTTC	.	TRBV6-1	TRBJ1-2	.
CASSGDGQSYEQYF	TGTGCCAGCAGCGGGGACGGTCAATCCTACGAGCAGTACTTC	few	TRBV9	TRBJ2-7	.
CASSYAPPTRTGRVGYEQYF	TGTGCCAGCAGTTACGCCCCTCCAACCAGGACGGGAAGGGTCGGCTACGAGCAGTACTTC	.	TRBV6-5	TRBJ2-7	.
CASTRRGDEQFF	TGCGCCAGCACACGAAGGGGGGATGAGCAGTTCTTC	.	TRBV5-1	TRBJ2-1	.
CASSEAFEDTEAFF	TGTGCCAGCAGTGAAGCTTTTGAAGACACTGAAGCTTTCTTT	.	TRBV6-1	TRBJ1-1	.
CASSLSRGLYNEQFF	TGTGCCAGCAGTTTGTCGCGGGGCCTTTACAATGAGCAGTTCTTC	.	TRBV27	TRBJ2-1	.
CASSEGEAGELFF	TGTGCCAGCAGTGAGGGGGAAGCCGGGGAGCTGTTTTTT	.	TRBV6-1	TRBJ2-2	.
CASSFPLGGGGPSPLHF	TGTGCCAGCAGTTTCCCCCTCGGGGGAGGGGGCCCTTCACCCCTCCACTTT	.	TRBV28	TRBJ1-6	TRBD1
CASSESSGGAETQYF	TGTGCCAGCAGTGAATCTAGCGGGGGGGCAGAGACCCAGTACTTC	few	TRBV6-1	TRBJ2-5	TRBD2
CAFWGIGRNSYEQYF	TGTGCCTTTTGGGGAATAGGACGGAACTCCTACGAGCAGTACTTC	.	TRBV30	TRBJ2-7	.
CATSREGGANVLTF	TGTGCCACCAGCAGAGAGGGTGGGGCCAACGTCCTGACTTTC	.	TRBV15	TRBJ2-6	.
CASSVDSGAQETQYF	TGTGCCAGCAGCGTAGATAGCGGGGCCCAAGAGACCCAGTACTTC	.	TRBV9	TRBJ2-5	TRBD2
CSARTSGGAYEQYF	TGCAGTGCTAGGACTAGCGGGGGGGCCTACGAGCAGTACTTC	once	TRBV20-1	TRBJ2-7	TRBD2
CASSIPGDEQFF	TGTGCCAGTAGTATTCCGGGCGATGAGCAGTTCTTC	.	TRBV19	TRBJ2-1	.
CASSLTGVWNQYF	TGTGCCAGCAGCTTGACAGGGGTTTGGAACCAGTACTTC	few	TRBV11-2	TRBJ2-5	TRBD1
CASSYSRSGRGGTNTGELFF	TGTGCCAGCAGTTACTCGAGGAGCGGCAGGGGAGGGACGAACACCGGGGAGCTGTTTTTT	.	TRBV6-5	TRBJ2-2	.
CASSEQGAKGYTF	TGTGCCAGCAGCGAACAGGGGGCGAAAGGCTACACCTTC	.	TRBV7-9	TRBJ1-2	TRBD1
CATTTGQGAYNEQFF	TGTGCCACCACAACGGGACAGGGGGCTTACAATGAGCAGTTCTTC	.	TRBV27	TRBJ2-1	TRBD1
CASSLARGPIGELFF	TGTGCCAGCAGCTTAGCACGGGGGCCAATCGGGGAGCTGTTTTTT	.	TRBV7-8	TRBJ2-2	.
CASFGETGELFF	TGTGCCAGCTTCGGGGAAACCGGGGAGCTGTTTTTT	.	TRBV11-2	TRBJ2-2	.
CASSTDSYNEQFF	TGTGCCAGCAGCACGGACAGCTACAATGAGCAGTTCTTC	.	TRBV6-1	TRBJ2-1	.
CASSLGTSGRVQFF	TGTGCCAGCAGTTTAGGGACTAGCGGGAGGGTCCAGTTCTTC	.	TRBV27	TRBJ2-1	TRBD2
CASSFYTPTEGQSDGYTF	TGTGCCAGCAGTTTCTATACCCCGACAGAGGGACAGAGCGATGGCTACACCTTC	.	TRBV28	TRBJ1-2	TRBD1
CSVVCESSYEQYF	TGCAGCGTTGTCTGCGAGAGCTCCTACGAGCAGTACTTC	few	TRBV29-1	TRBJ2-7	.
CASSPRDYKYPYEQYF	TGTGCCAGCAGCCCCCGGGACTACAAATACCCTTACGAGCAGTACTTC	.	TRBV3-1	TRBJ2-7	TRBD2
CASDRGGTGELFF	TGTGCCAGCGACAGGGGGGGCACCGGGGAGCTGTTTTTT	.	TRBV2	TRBJ2-2	TRBD1
CSVYEGLGGYTF	TGCAGCGTTTACGAAGGTCTTGGGGGCTACACCTTC	.	TRBV29-1	TRBJ1-2	.
CASSLGGGGADTQYF	TGTGCCAGCAGTTTAGGTGGGGGCGGGGCAGATACGCAGTATTTT	.	TRBV12-3/TRBV12-4	TRBJ2-3	.
CASSSDRYNEQFF	TGCGCCAGCAGTTCTGACCGATACAATGAGCAGTTCTTC	.	TRBV5-1	TRBJ2-1	.
CASSSPLQGGTEAFF	TGTGCCAGCAGCTCCCCTTTGCAGGGCGGCACTGAAGCTTTCTTT	.	TRBV7-9	TRBJ1-1	.
CASSPPYSGRRGETQYF	TGTGCCAGCAGCCCCCCTTATAGCGGGAGGAGAGGAGAGACCCAGTACTTC	.	TRBV7-9	TRBJ2-5	TRBD2
CASNPGAGGEKLFF	TGTGCCAGCAACCCCGGGGCAGGGGGCGAAAAACTGTTTTTT	.	TRBV6-1	TRBJ1-4	TRBD1
CASSQASGGEQYF	TGTGCCAGCAGCCAGGCCAGCGGCGGCGAGCAGTACTTC	.	TRBV3-1	TRBJ2-7	.
CASSVGEAGLGEKLFF	TGTGCCAGCAGCGTAGGAGAGGCCGGTTTAGGGGAAAAACTGTTTTTT	.	TRBV9	TRBJ1-4	.
CAWRTGTAPTEAFF	TGTGCCTGGAGGACCGGGACGGCACCCACTGAAGCTTTCTTT	.	TRBV30	TRBJ1-1	.
CASSPIVGQVNEQFF	TGCGCCAGCAGCCCCATTGTCGGACAGGTCAATGAGCAGTTCTTC	.	TRBV5-1	TRBJ2-1	TRBD1